What follows are 4 T cell receptor beta chains derived from one specimen sequenced in a study of control samples from healthy donors and cancer patients (dated by TCRdb to the early 2020s). The receptor library was made with the immunoSEQ multiplex PCR assay. The clones in this table, taken by TCRdb from immuneACCESS, are in-frame only. Not every clone is retained; where verified, under half of the shortfall comes from an unresolved V gene, and the cause of the rest is unknown. Within this sample are 120,000 to 150,000 clones, with roughly 94% of them counted one time only. The ten biggest clones cover about an eighth of the sample. The sequencing sample was made of blood. These receptors were collected from a man aged 40-55 years in good health.

V is TRBV19 and J is TRBJ1-1; D unresolved. Germline loops: CDR1 LNHDA, CDR2 SQIVND (reference sequence). Trimming removed 1 base from V and 1 base from J, with 7 bases in between. This CDR3 spans 14 amino acids. CDR3 nucleotide sequence: TGTGCCAGTAGTATAGTGGGGAGGAACACTGAAGCTTTCTTT. Protein product: CASSIVGRNTEAFF.

V gene TRBV6-6 combines with J gene TRBJ1-1; no firm D call. Germline V gene sequence: CDR1 MNHNY, CDR2 SVGAGI (reference sequence). Trimming took off 6 bases at V and 0 bases at J, with 8 bases between the two ends. The CDR3 is 13 amino acids. The CDR3 bases are TGTGCCAGCAGGGTGCAGTTGAACACTGAAGCTTTCTTT. Encoded protein: CASRVQLNTEAFF.

This sequence joins TRBV7-9 and TRBJ1-1, with D maybe TRBD1 (5 bases). The CDR3 loop spans 15 amino acids. The germline V gene has CDR1 SEHNR and CDR2 FQNEAQ (reference sequence). The V end was cut by 4 bases, the J end by 1 base, with 13 bases between. In DNA form, the CDR3 reads TGTGCCAGCAGCTCCCCTGGGGGGGGGAACACTGAAGCTTTCTTT. It specifies CASSSPGGGNTEAFF.

The gene calls are TRBV14 and TRBJ2-5; D remains unclear. The CDR3 extends over 14 amino acids. Germline V gives CDR1 SGHDN, CDR2 FVKESK. Trimming pared 0 bases from V and 4 bases from J, leaving 9 bases between. CDR3 residues: CASSQDMLPETQYF. As DNA, the CDR3 is TGTGCCAGCAGCCAAGATATGCTACCAGAGACCCAGTACTTC.